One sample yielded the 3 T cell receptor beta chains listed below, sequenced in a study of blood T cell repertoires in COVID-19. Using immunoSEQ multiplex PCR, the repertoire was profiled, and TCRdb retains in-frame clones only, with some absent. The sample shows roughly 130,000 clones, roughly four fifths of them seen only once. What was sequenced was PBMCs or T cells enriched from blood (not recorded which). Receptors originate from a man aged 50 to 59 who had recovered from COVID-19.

The CDR3 DNA sequence: TGCACCAGCAGCCAAGAGAGCGGACTGAGCTACGAGCAGTACTTC. Its protein product is CTSSQESGLSYEQYF. This sequence joins TRBV1 and TRBJ2-7; the DNA was not used to check the table's D call, TRBD2. TRBV1 is described as a pseudogene. The CDR3 has 15 residues.

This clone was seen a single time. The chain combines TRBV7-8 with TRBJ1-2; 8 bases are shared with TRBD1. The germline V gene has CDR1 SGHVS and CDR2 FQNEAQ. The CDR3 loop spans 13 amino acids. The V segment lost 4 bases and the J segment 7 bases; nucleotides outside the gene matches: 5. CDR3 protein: CASSSGQVGGYTF. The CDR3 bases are TGTGCCAGCAGCTCGGGACAGGTCGGTGGCTACACCTTC. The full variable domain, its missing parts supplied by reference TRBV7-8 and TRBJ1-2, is GAGVSQSPRYKVAKRGQDVALRCDPISGHVSLFWYQQALGQGPEFLTYFQNEAQLDKSGLPSDRFFAERPEGSVSTLKIQRTQQEDSAVYLCASSSGQVGGYTFGSGTRLTVV.

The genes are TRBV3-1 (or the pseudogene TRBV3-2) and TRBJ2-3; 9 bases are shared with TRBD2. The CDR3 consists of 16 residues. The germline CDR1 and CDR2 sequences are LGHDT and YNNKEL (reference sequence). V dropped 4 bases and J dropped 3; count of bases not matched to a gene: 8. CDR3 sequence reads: CASSREAGGSTDTQYF. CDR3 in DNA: TGTGCCAGCAGCCGAGAAGCGGGGGGAAGTACAGATACGCAGTATTTT.